Presented here are 6 T cell receptor beta chains from one specimen sequenced in a study of human T cells and chemical hapten exposure. As for time point: patch test 1, 2 weeks after DPC sensitization. Specified treatment: therapeutic diphenylcyclopropenone sensitization with weekly scalp DPC. TCRdb fed the RACE reads into MiXCR, producing one record per CDR3 protein. The table includes about 120,000 distinct CDR3 sequences, roughly 15% detected once. The sample here was whole blood, taken in connection with sensitization to the hapten diphenylcyclopropenone (DPC). The receptor source for this set is a man younger than 30 with alopecia areata. Some clones in this sample may be carry-over from other donors' samples.

The chain recombines TRBV19 with TRBJ2-7; 9 bases align to TRBD1. V lost 3 bases, J lost 3 bases, and 12 bases stayed unmatched. Germline V gives CDR1 LNHDA, CDR2 SQIVND (reference sequence). The CDR3 is made up of 17 amino acids. CDR3 DNA sequence: TGTGCCAGTAGTATTCTTTGGGACCGGGACAGGGTCTACGAGCAGTACTTC. Encoded protein: CASSILWDRDRVYEQYF.

This chain links TRBV11-2 with TRBJ1-1; D might be TRBD1 (5 bases). Trimming removed 0 bases from V and 0 bases from J, with 11 bases in between. Germline values: CDR1 SGHAT, CDR2 FQNNGV. CDR3 size: 16 residues. The CDR3 DNA reads as TGTGCCAGCAGCTTAGAAACCAGGGCGTTGAACACTGAAGCTTTCTTT. This encodes CASSLETRALNTEAFF. The full variable domain, its missing parts supplied by reference TRBV11-2 and TRBJ1-1, is EAGVAQSPRYKIIEKRQSVAFWCNPISGHATLYWYQQILGQGPKLLIQFQNNGVVDDSQLPKDRFSAERLKGVDSTLKIQPAKLEDSAVYLCASSLETRALNTEAFFGQGTRLTVV.

The chain recombines TRBV24-1 with TRBJ2-3; TRBD1 matches 7 bases. CDR3 length: 17 residues. Germline loops: CDR1 KGHDR, CDR2 SFDVKD. J gave up 1 base and V 2 bases, and 8 bases lay outside the gene matches. The CDR3: CATSDSIQGPGTDTQYF. CDR3 sequence (DNA): TGTGCCACCAGTGATTCCATACAGGGGCCCGGCACAGATACGCAGTATTTT.

This clonotype has a handful of counts. The chain is built from TRBV28 and TRBJ2-5; 7 bases align to TRBD2. The CDR3 consists of 14 residues. V lost 7 bases and J lost 4; bases outside the gene matches: 9. Germline lookup yields CDR1 MDHEN and CDR2 SYDVKM. This CDR3 is CASTASGGLETQYF. As DNA, the CDR3 is TGTGCCAGCACCGCTAGCGGCGGTTTAGAGACCCAGTACTTC.

This chain uses TRBV11-2 with TRBJ1-2; no reliable D call. The CDR3 extends over 15 amino acids. Trimming took off 1 base at V and 0 bases at J, with 9 bases between the two ends. CDR1 and CDR2 (germline): SGHAT, FQNNGV. CDR3 sequence: CASSLVSDPNYGYTF. The DNA of the CDR3 is TGTGCCAGCAGCTTAGTGTCAGACCCTAACTATGGCTACACCTTC.

This clonotype was picked up a small number of times. V usage is TRBV20-1 and J usage is TRBJ1-1, with unresolved D. The CDR3 is 14 amino acids. V was clipped by 1 base and J by 1 base, with 10 bases between them. Germline V lookup: CDR1 DFQATT, CDR2 SNEGSKA (reference sequence). The CDR3 nucleotides read TGCAGTGCTAGAGTCCCCCCGGCGAACACTGAAGCTTTCTTT. It codes for CSARVPPANTEAFF.